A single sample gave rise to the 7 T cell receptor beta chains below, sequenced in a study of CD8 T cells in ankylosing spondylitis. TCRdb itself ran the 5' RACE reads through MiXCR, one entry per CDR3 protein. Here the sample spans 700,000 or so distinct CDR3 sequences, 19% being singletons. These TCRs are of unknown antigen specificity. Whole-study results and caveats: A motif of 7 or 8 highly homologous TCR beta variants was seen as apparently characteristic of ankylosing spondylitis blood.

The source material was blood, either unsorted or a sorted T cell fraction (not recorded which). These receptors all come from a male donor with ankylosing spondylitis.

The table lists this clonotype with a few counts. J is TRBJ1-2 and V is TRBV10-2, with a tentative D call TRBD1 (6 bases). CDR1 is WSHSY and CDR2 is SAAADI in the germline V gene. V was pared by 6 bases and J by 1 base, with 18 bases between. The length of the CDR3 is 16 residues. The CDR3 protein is CASSPTGTPVNYGYTF. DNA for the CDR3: TGCGCCAGCAGCCCAACCGGGACACCCGTTAACTATGGCTACACCTTC.

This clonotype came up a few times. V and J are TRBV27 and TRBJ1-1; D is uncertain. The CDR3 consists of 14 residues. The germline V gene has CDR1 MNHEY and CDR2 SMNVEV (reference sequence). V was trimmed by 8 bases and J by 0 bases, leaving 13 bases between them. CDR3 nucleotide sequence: TGTGCCAGCGGTGATACGCGGATGAACACTGAAGCTTTCTTT. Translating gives CASGDTRMNTEAFF.

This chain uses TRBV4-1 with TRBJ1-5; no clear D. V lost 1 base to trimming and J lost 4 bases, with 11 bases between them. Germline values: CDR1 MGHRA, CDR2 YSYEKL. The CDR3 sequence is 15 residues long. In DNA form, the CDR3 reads TGCGCCAGCAGCCAAGGTAACGGCCAAAATCAGCCCCAGCATTTT. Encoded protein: CASSQGNGQNQPQHF.

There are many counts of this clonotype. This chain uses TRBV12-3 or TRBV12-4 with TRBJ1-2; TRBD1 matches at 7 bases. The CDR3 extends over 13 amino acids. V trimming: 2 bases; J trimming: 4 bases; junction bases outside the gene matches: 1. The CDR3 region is CASSLRTGYGYTF. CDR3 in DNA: TGTGCCAGCAGTTTAAGGACAGGCTATGGCTACACCTTC.

The CDR3 DNA reads TGCGCCAGCAGCCAAGGGTCCGGGGGCGAAAGGTACGAGCAGTACTTC. Protein: CASSQGSGGERYEQYF. The chain combines TRBV4-3 with TRBJ2-7; D tentatively fits TRBD1 or TRBD2 (6 bases each). The CDR3 consists of 16 residues. V was trimmed by 1 base and J by 4 bases, leaving 17 bases between them. Germline CDR1 and CDR2: LGHNA and YSLEER.

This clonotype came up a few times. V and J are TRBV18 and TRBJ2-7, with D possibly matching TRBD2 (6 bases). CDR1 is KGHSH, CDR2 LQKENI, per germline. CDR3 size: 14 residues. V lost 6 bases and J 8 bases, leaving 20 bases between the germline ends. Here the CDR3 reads CASSRGDASRQQYF. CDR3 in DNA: TGTGCCAGCTCTCGCGGGGACGCGTCTCGACAGCAGTACTTC.

This chain's CDR3 is CATSDFTGTSGRAGNEQFF. The CDR3 bases are TGTGCCACCAGTGATTTTACGGGGACTAGCGGGAGGGCCGGGAATGAGCAGTTCTTC. V usage is TRBV24-1 and J usage is TRBJ2-1; 16 bases agree with TRBD2. CDR3 length equals 19 residues. The germline V gene encodes CDR1 KGHDR and CDR2 SFDVKD. J gave up 7 bases and V 1 base, and 9 bases lay outside the gene matches.